Listed below are T cell receptor beta chains from one sample, sequenced in a study of immune cell composition in non-small cell lung cancer. This table comes from immunoSEQ multiplex PCR, and its TCRdb copy is limited to in-frame clones, with some not included. The data show 2,500 to 4,000 clones, about three quarters seen once. The sequencing sample was made of non-adjacent lung tissue. All receptors come from a human donor with non-small cell lung cancer. The donor label of this sample is uncertain. Both conserved end residues are part of each CDR3. The D gene is left open where the match is weak. Size is omitted from some rows. Given values are once, few, many or a class for expanded clones.

d_call j_call clone_size v_call cdr3_nt cdr3_aa
TRBD1 TRBJ2-5 - TRBV11-2 TGTGCCAGCAGCACGGGACAGGGGGCAAGGACCCAGTACTTC CASSTGQGARTQYF
TRBD2 TRBJ2-3 - TRBV5-1 TGCGCCAGCAGCTCGGGACTAGGGATTAAGGATACGCAGTATTTT CASSSGLGIKDTQYF
- TRBJ2-1 - TRBV5-1 TGCGCCAGCAGCTTAGGAGGCCAGACCTACAATGAGCAGTTCTTC CASSLGGQTYNEQFF
- TRBJ1-2 - TRBV10-3 TGTGCCATCAGTGAGCAGTCAGGCTATGGCTACACCTTC CAISEQSGYGYTF
- TRBJ1-1 - TRBV5-4 TGTGCCAGCAGCTTGGGGGGCCTACGGCGAGGCACTGAAGCTTTCTTT CASSLGGLRRGTEAFF
TRBD1 TRBJ2-1 few TRBV5-4 TGTGCCAGCAGCTCGGAGGGACAGGGCCCCTACAATGAGCAGTTCTTC CASSSEGQGPYNEQFF
- TRBJ2-7 - TRBV15 TGTGCCACCACCCACGGGCGGGGAAGCTCCTACGAGCAGTACTTC CATTHGRGSSYEQYF
TRBD1 TRBJ1-1 - TRBV5-1 TGCGCCAGCAGCCGAGCTATGGGACAGGGCTACACTGAAGCTTTCTTT CASSRAMGQGYTEAFF
TRBD2 TRBJ2-3 - TRBV4-1 TGCGCCAGCAGCCAAACGGGACTAGCGGGAGGCCCCGCAGATACGCAGTATTTT CASSQTGLAGGPADTQYF
- TRBJ1-1 - TRBV6-6 TGTGCCAGCAGTTACTCGGGGGGTAACACTGAAGCTTTCTTT CASSYSGGNTEAFF
- TRBJ1-1 - TRBV5-1 TGCGCCACCAAACAGGATCCGAACACTGAAGCTTTCTTT CATKQDPNTEAFF
TRBD1 TRBJ2-5 - TRBV7-9 TGTGCCAGCAGCTCCTACGACAGGGGGCAGGAGACCCAGTACTTC CASSSYDRGQETQYF
- TRBJ2-1 - TRBV21-1 TGCCCCACTAGGCTAGCGGTCCCGTCTTCCCCCTACAATGAGCAGTTCTTC CPTRLAVPSSPYNEQFF
TRBD1 TRBJ2-3 - TRBV28 TGTGCCAGCAGAGGGACAGGGGGCAGAGGGGCTCACACAGATACGCAGTATTTT CASRGTGGRGAHTDTQYF
TRBD1 TRBJ1-3 - TRBV11-2 TGTGCCAGCAGCTTAGTCCCTTTCGGAGGGGGCGGCGGAAACACCATATATTTT CASSLVPFGGGGGNTIYF
- TRBJ1-3 - TRBV6-1 TGTGCCAGCAGTGAAGGGGGAGGGTTAGGAAACACCATATATTTT CASSEGGGLGNTIYF
- TRBJ1-4 - TRBV6-6 TGTGCCAGCAGTTACTCGAGTTTAGATGAAAAACTGTTTTTT CASSYSSLDEKLFF
TRBD1 TRBJ1-3 - TRBV2 TGTGCCAGCGGAGACAGGGGTAACACCATATATTTT CASGDRGNTIYF
- TRBJ2-1 once TRBV6-6 TGTGCCAGCAGTCGAGACAGCTACAATGAGCAGTTCTTC CASSRDSYNEQFF